The sequence of this T cell receptor beta chain was determined in a study of Ad26.COV2.S vaccination and SARS-CoV-2 variants. As for the study in general: Participants got Ad26.COV2.S intramuscularly, once or twice 56 days apart. The study's findings and limits: Placebo recipients had lower spike-specific TCR breadth than vaccine recipients.

Clones were read by immunoSEQ multiplex PCR, and TCRdb kept only the in-frame ones, dropping some. The sample contains 440,000 or so clones, about nine tenths of which appear only once. Treatment reported: over 15 received Ad26.COV2.S at low or high dose, single or two shots; 5 received placebo; per-sample allocation not given. Samples analyzed were those drawn on day 63 after the first vaccine or placebo injection. An Ad26 vector that expressed Wuhan-strain SARS-CoV-2 spike constituted the vaccine. Remarks on this clone: Its specificity is unknown.

The CDR3 is 14 residues long. Trimming removed 5 bases from V and 4 bases from J; junction bases left unmatched: 5. Per the germline V gene, CDR1 is KGHSH and CDR2 is LQKENI. The origin of this receptor is a person between 18 and 65 years old who received the Ad26.COV2.S COVID-19 vaccine or a placebo. Here the sequenced sample was peripheral blood, taken in a trial of Ad26.COV2.S vaccine versus placebo. The rearrangement uses TRBV18 and TRBJ2-3; 8 bases align to TRBD2. CDR3 in DNA: TGTGCCAGCTCAGGACTAGCATTTGCAGATACGCAGTATTTT. This gives the protein CASSGLAFADTQYF.